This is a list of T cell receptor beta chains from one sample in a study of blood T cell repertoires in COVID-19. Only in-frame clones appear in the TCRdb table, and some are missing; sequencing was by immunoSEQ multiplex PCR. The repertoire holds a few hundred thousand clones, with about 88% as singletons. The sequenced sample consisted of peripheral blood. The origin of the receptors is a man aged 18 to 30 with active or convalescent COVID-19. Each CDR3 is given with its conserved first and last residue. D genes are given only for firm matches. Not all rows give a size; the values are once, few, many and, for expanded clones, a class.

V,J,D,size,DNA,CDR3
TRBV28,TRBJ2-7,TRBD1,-,TGTGCCAGCAGTTTATTCCCGGGACAGGGGGCCTCATACGAGCAGTACTTC,CASSLFPGQGASYEQYF
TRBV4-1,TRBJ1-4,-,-,TGCGCCAGCAGCCAAGTTTATAGGCAGGTCAATGAAAAACTGTTTTTT,CASSQVYRQVNEKLFF
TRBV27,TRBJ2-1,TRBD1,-,TGTGCCAGCACAATCGGACAGGGACACAATGAGCAGTTCTTC,CASTIGQGHNEQFF
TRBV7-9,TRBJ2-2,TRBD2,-,TGTGCCAGCACCCGGGCCCTAGCGGGGGGGCTTGGCGGGGAGCTGTTTTTT,CASTRALAGGLGGELFF
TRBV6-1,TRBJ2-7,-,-,TGTGCCAGCAGTGAAGTCCGGGACGAGCAGTACTTC,CASSEVRDEQYF
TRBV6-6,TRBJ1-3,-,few,TGTGCCAGCAGCTTACTGGACACATACGAGTTT,CASSLLDTYEF
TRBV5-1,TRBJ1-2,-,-,TGCGCCAGCAGCTCACAGGGAGAGGGTGGCTACACCTTC,CASSSQGEGGYTF
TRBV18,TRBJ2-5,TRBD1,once,TGTGCCAGCTCACCGTCCGGGACAGGGAACCAAGAGACCCAGTACTTC,CASSPSGTGNQETQYF
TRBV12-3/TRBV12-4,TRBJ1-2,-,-,TGTGCCAGCGGGGGGGTAAACTATGGCTACACCTTC,CASGGVNYGYTF
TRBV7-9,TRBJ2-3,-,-,TGTGCCAGCAGCTCGACAGATACGCAGTATTTT,CASSSTDTQYF
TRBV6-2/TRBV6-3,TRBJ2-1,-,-,TGTGCCAGCAGTTTACCTAGAGCCTTCCATGAGCAGTTCTTC,CASSLPRAFHEQFF
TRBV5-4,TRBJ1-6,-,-,TGTGCCAGCAGCTTGGACAGGGATGTTTCACCCCTCCACTTT,CASSLDRDVSPLHF
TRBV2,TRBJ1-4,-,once,TGTGCCAGCAGTGAGGCCAGGGCGGGGGAAAAACTGTTTTTT,CASSEARAGEKLFF
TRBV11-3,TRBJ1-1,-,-,TGTGCCAGCAGCCGAGGCGGGGCTCTGAACACTGAAGCTTTCTTT,CASSRGGALNTEAFF
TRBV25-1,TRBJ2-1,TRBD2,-,TGTGCCAGCAGTGAATCGGGCGGGAGTGAGAATGAGCAGTTCTTC,CASSESGGSENEQFF
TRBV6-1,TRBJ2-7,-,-,TGTGCCAGCAGTGACGAGACGAGGGCCTACGAGCAGTACTTC,CASSDETRAYEQYF
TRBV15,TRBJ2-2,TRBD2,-,TGTGCCACCAGCAGAGATGGGGCTAGCGGGAGAAGGGCCGGGGAGCTGTTTTTT,CATSRDGASGRRAGELFF
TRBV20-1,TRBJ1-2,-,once,TGCAGTACGGGGGGTGGCTATGGCTACACCTTC,CSTGGGYGYTF
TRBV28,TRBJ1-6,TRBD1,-,TGTGCCAGCAGAACGGACAGGGGCTCCTATAATTCACCCCTCCACTTT,CASRTDRGSYNSPLHF
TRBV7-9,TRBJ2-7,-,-,TGTGCCAGCAGCTTGGGACAAACGGACGAGCAGTACTTC,CASSLGQTDEQYF
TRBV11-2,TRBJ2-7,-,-,TGTGCCAGCAGCATGGGACTTGGAGCGTACGAGCAGTACTTC,CASSMGLGAYEQYF
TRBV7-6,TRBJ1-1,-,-,TGTGCCAGCAGCTTCGAATTGAGCACTGAAGCTTTCTTT,CASSFELSTEAFF
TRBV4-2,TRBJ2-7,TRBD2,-,TGTGCCAGCAGCCGCCCGGGACTAGCGGGAGAGGGCTCCTACGAGCAGTACTTC,CASSRPGLAGEGSYEQYF
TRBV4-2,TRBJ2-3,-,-,TGTGCCAGCAGCCAAGAAGCAATAGATACGCAGTATTTT,CASSQEAIDTQYF
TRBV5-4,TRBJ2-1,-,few,TGTGCCAGCAGCTTAACCACAAGCAATGAGCAGTTCTTC,CASSLTTSNEQFF
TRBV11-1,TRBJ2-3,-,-,TGTGCCAGCAGCTATCTTGGAGGGAAGAGCACAGATACGCAGTATTTT,CASSYLGGKSTDTQYF
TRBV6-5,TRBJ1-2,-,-,TGTGCCAGCATTATTACCCTGGGCCATGGCTACACCTTC,CASIITLGHGYTF
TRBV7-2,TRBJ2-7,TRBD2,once,TGTGCCAGCAGCTTCCTAGCGGGATCCTACGAGCAGTACTTC,CASSFLAGSYEQYF
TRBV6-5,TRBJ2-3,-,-,TGTGCCAGCAGTTACCATGGGGGAGGAACAGATACGCAGTATTTT,CASSYHGGGTDTQYF
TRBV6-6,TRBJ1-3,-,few,TGTGCCAGCAGTTACTCCCCGCCGGACACCATATATTTT,CASSYSPPDTIYF
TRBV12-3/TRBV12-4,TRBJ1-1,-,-,TGTGCCAGCGGACTTTTGAACACTGAAGCTTTCTTT,CASGLLNTEAFF